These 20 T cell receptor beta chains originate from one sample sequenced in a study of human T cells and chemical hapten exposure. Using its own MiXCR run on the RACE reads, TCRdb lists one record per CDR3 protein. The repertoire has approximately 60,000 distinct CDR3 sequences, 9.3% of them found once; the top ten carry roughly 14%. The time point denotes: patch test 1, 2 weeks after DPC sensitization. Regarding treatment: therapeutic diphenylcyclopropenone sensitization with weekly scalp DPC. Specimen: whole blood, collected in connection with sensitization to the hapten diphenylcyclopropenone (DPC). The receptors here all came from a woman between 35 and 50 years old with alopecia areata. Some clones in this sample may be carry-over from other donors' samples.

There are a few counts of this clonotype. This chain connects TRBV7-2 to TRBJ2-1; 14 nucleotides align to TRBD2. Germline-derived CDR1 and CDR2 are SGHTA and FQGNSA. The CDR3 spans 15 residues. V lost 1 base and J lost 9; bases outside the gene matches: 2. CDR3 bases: TGTGCCAGCAGCTTAGTGACTAGCGGGGGGGCTGAGCAGTTCTTC. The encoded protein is CASSLVTSGGAEQFF.

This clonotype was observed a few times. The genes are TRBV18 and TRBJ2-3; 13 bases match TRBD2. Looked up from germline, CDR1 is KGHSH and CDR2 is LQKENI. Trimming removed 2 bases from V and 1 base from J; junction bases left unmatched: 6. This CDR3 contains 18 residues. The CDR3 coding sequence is TGTGCCAGCTCACCAAGACTAGCGGGGGGCTTGGGCACAGATACGCAGTATTTT. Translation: CASSPRLAGGLGTDTQYF.

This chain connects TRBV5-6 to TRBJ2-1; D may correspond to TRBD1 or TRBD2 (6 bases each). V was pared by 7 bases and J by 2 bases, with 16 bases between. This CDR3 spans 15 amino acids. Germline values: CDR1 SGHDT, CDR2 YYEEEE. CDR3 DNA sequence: TGTGCCAGCGGGACTGCTGGGGGCCCCTACAATGAGCAGTTCTTC. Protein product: CASGTAGGPYNEQFF. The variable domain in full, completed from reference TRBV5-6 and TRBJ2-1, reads DAGVTQSPTHLIKTRGQQVTLRCSPKSGHDTVSWYQQALGQGPQFIFQYYEEEERQRGNFPDRFSGHQFPNYSSELNVNALLLGDSALYLCASGTAGGPYNEQFFGPGTRLTVL.

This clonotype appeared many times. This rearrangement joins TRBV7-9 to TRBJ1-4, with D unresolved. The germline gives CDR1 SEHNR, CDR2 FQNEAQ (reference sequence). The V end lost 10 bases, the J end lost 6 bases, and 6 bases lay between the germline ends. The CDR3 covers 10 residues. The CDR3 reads CATRDEKLFF. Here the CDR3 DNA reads TGTGCCACGCGGGATGAAAAACTGTTTTTT.

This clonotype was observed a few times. CDR3 in amino acids: CASRRGQGRETQYF. In DNA, the CDR3 is TGTGCCAGCAGACGCGGACAGGGCCGGGAGACCCAGTACTTC. The chain joins TRBV3-1 to TRBJ2-5; 8 bases are a match to TRBD1. The trim removed 6 bases at V and 5 bases at J, leaving 8 bases unmatched. Looked up from germline, CDR1 is LGHDT and CDR2 is YNNKEL (reference sequence). This CDR3 comprises 14 residues.

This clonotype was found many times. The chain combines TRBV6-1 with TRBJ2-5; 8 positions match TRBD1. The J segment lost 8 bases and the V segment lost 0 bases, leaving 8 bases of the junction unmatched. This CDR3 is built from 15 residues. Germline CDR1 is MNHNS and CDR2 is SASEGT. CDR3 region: CASSEADRALRTQYF. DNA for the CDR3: TGTGCCAGCAGTGAAGCGGACAGGGCCCTGAGAACCCAGTACTTC.

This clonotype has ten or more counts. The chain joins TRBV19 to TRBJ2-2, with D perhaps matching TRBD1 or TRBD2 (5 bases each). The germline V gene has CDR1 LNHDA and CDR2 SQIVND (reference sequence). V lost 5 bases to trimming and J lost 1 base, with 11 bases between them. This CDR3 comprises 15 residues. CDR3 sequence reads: CASSGLQGNTGELFF. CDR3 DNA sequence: TGTGCCAGTAGTGGACTTCAGGGGAACACCGGGGAGCTGTTTTTT. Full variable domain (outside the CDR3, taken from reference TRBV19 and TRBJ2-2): DGGITQSPKYLFRKEGQNVTLSCEQNLNHDAMYWYRQDPGQGLRLIYYSQIVNDFQKGDIAEGYSVSREKKESFPLTVTSAQKNPTAFYLCASSGLQGNTGELFFGEGSRLTVL.

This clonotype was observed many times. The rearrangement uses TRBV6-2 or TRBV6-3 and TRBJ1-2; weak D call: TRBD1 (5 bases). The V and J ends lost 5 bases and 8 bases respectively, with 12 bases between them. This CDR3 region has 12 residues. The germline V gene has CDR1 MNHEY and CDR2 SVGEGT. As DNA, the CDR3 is TGTGCCAGCAGTAGAGACAGTTACGGCTACACCTTC. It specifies CASSRDSYGYTF.

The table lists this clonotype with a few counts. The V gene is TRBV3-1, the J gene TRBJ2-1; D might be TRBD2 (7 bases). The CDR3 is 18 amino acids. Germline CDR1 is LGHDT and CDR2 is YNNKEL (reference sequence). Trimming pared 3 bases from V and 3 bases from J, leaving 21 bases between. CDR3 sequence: CASSHRMRGGADYNEQFF. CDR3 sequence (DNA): TGTGCCAGCAGCCACCGCATGAGAGGGGGGGCCGACTACAATGAGCAGTTCTTC.

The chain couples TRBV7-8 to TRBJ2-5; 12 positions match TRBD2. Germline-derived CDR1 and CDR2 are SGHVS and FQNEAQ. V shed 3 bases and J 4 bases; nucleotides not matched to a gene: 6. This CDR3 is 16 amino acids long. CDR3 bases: TGTGCCAGCAGCTTCGCGGGACTAGCGGGTTCAGAGACCCAGTACTTC. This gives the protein CASSFAGLAGSETQYF.

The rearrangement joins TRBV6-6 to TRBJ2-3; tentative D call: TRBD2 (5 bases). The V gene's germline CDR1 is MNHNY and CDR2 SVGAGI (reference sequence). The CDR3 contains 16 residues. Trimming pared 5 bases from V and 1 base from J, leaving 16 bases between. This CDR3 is CASSTFPDSRTDTQYF. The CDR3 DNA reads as TGTGCCAGCAGTACCTTTCCGGACTCTCGCACAGATACGCAGTATTTT.

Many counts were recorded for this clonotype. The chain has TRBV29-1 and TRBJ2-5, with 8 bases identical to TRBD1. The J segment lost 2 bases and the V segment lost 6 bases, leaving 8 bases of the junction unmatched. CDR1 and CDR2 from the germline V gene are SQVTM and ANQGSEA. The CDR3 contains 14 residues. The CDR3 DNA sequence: TGCAGCGTCCCCGGACAGGGACTTCAAGAGACCCAGTACTTC. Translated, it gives CSVPGQGLQETQYF.

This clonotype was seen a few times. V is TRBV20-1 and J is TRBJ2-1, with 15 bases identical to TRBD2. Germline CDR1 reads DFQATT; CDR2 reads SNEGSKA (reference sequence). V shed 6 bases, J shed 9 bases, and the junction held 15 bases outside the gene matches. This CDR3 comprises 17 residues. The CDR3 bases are TGCAGTGCGCCCGGGACTAGCGGGAGGACGAACCCGGGTGAGCAGTTCTTC. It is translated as CSAPGTSGRTNPGEQFF.

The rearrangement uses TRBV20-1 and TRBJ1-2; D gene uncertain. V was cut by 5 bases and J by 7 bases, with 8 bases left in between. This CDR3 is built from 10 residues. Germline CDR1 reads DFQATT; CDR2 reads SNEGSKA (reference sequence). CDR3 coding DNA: TGCAGTGCTCCGAGTCCTGGCTACACCTTC. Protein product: CSAPSPGYTF.

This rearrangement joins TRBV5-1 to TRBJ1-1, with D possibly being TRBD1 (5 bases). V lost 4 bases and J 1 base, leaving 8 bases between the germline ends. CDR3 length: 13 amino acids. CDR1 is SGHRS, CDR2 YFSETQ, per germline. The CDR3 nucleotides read TGCGCCAGCAGCGTTGACAGGAACACTGAAGCTTTCTTT. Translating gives CASSVDRNTEAFF.

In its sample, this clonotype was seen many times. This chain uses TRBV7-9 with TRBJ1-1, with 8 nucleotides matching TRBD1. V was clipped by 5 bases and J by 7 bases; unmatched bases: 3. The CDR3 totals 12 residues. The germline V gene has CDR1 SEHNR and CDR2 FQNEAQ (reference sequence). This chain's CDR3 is CASSPDRGEAFF. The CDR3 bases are TGTGCCAGCAGCCCCGACAGGGGTGAAGCTTTCTTT.

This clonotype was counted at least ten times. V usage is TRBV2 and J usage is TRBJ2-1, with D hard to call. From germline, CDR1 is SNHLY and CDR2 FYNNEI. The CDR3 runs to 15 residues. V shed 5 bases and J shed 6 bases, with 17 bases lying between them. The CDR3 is CASSPSHLPINEQFF. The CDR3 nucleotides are TGTGCCAGCAGTCCCTCACACTTACCGATCAATGAGCAGTTCTTC.

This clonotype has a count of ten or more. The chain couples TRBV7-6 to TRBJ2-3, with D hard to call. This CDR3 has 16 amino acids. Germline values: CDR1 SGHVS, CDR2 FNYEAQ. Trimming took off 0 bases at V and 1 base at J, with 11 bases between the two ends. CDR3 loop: CASSLAFGSGTDTQYF. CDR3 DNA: TGTGCCAGCAGCTTAGCTTTTGGCTCTGGCACAGATACGCAGTATTTT.

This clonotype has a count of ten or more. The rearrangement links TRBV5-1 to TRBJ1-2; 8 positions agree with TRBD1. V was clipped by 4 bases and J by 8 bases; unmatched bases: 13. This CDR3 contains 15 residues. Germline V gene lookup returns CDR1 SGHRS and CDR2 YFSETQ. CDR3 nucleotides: TGCGCCAGCAGCCTGGACAGGGTCCTGAATGAGGGCTACACCTTC. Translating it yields CASSLDRVLNEGYTF.

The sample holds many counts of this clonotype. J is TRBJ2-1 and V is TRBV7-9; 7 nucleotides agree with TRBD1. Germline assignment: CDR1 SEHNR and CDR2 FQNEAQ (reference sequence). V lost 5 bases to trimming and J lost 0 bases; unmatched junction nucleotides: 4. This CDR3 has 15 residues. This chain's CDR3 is CASSPDRSSYNEQFF. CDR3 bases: TGTGCCAGCAGCCCGGACAGGAGCTCCTACAATGAGCAGTTCTTC.